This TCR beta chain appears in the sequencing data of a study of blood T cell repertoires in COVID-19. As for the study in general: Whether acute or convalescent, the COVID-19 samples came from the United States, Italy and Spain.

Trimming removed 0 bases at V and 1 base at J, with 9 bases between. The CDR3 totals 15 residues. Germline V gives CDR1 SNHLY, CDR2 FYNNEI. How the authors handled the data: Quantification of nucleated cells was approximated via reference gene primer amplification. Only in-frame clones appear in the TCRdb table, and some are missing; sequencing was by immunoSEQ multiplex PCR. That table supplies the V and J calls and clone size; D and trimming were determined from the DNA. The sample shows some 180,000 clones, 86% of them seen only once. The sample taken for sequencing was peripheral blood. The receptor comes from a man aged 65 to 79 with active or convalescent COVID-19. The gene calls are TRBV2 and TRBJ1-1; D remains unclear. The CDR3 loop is CASSEARHQNTEAFF. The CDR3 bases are TGTGCCAGCAGTGAAGCGCGTCATCAGAACACTGAAGCTTTCTTT.